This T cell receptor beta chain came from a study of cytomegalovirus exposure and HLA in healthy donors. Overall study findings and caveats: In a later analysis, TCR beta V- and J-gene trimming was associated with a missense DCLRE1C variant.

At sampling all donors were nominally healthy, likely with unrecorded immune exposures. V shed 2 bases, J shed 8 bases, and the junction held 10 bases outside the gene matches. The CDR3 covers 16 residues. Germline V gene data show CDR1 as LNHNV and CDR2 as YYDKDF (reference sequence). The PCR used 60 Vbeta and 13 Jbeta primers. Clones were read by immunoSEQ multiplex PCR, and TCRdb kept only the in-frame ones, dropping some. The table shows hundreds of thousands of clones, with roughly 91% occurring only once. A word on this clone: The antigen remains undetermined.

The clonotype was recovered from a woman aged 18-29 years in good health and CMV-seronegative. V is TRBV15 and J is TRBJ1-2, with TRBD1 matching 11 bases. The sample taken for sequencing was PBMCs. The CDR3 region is CATSRHRTGGVKGYTF. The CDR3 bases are TGTGCCACCAGCAGACACCGGACAGGGGGCGTAAAAGGCTACACCTTC.